The TCR beta chain under discussion was sequenced for a study of B cell selection in AIRE deficiency. Sorted regulatory T cells were CD4-positive, CD25-high and CD127-low or negative. Trimming left V 3 bases short and J 10 bases short, with 10 bases between. This CDR3 has 12 residues. Looked up from germline, CDR1 is GTSNPN and CDR2 is SVGIG (reference sequence). Profiled with immunoSEQ multiplex PCR; TCRdb holds only in-frame clones, not every one. Of some 14,000 clones in the sample, roughly 91% were seen once. The source material was Tregs sorted from PBMCs. The chain joins TRBV30 to TRBJ1-6; D possibly corresponds to TRBD1 (6 bases). This clonotype was obtained from a human donor with AIRE deficiency. This CDR3 is CAWSRGESPLHF. For the CDR3, the DNA is TGTGCCTGGAGCAGGGGAGAGTCACCCCTCCACTTT.